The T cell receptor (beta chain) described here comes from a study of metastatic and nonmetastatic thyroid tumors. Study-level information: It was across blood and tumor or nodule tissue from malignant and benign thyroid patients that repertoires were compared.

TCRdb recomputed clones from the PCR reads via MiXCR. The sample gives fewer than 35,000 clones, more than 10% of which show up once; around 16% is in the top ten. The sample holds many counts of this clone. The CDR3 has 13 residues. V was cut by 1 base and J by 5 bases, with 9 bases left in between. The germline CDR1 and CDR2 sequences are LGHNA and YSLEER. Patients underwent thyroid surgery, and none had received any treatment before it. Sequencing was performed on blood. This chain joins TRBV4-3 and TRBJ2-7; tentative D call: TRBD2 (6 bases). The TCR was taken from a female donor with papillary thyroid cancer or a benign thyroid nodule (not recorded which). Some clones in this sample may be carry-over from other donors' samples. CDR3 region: CASSQAPGDEQYF. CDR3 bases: TGCGCCAGCAGCCAAGCGCCGGGGGACGAGCAGTACTTC.